This T cell receptor (beta chain) was sequenced for a study of STAT5B mutations in CD4+ large granular lymphocyte leukemia. Study details: Healthy donors showed HLA-associated enrichment of the CDR3 'QG' motif.

Concerning this clone itself: Its antigen is still unknown.

Study-wide results and caveats: Patient CD4-sorted repertoires looked more clonal than healthy CD4+ repertoires, even without putative leukemic clones.

The assay was run at survey level. Clones were sequenced by immunoSEQ multiplex PCR, and TCRdb holds only the in-frame ones, with some missing. The data hold some 41,000 clones, with about four fifths observed a single time. Sequenced: CD4+ T cells from blood buffy coats. This clonotype originated in a human donor in good health.

CDR3 residues: CASSEQVNTEAFF. CDR3 nucleotide sequence: TGTGCCAGTAGTGAGCAGGTGAACACTGAAGCTTTCTTT. The rearrangement links TRBV19 to TRBJ1-1; no clear D gene. This CDR3 comprises 13 residues. Germline values: CDR1 LNHDA, CDR2 SQIVND (reference sequence). V was clipped by 5 bases and J by 0 bases, with 7 bases between them.